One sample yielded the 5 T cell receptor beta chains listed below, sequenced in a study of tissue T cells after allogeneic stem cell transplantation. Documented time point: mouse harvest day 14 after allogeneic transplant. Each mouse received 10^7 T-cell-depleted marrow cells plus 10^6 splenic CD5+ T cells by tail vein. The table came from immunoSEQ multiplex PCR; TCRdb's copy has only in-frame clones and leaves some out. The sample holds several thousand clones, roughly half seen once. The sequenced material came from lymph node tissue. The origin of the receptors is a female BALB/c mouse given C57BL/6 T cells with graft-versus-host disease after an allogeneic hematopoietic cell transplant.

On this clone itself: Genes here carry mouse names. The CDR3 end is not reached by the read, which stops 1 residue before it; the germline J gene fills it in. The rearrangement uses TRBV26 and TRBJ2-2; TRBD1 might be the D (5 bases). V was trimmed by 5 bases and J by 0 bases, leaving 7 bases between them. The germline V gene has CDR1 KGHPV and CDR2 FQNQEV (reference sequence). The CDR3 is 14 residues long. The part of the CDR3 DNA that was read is TGTGCCAGCAGTTGGACATCAAACACCGGGCAGCTCTAC. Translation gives CASSWTSNTGQLY. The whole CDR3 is CASSWTSNTGQLYF.

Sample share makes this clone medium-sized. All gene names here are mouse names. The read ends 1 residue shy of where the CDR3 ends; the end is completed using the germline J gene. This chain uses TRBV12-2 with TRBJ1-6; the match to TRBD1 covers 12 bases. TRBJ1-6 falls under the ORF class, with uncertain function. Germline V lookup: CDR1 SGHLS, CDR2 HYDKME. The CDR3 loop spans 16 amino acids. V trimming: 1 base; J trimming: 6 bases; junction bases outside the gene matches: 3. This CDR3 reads CASSLGQGAGNSPLYF. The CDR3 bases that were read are TGTGCCAGCTCTCTGGGACAGGGGGCGGGTAATTCGCCCCTCTAC.

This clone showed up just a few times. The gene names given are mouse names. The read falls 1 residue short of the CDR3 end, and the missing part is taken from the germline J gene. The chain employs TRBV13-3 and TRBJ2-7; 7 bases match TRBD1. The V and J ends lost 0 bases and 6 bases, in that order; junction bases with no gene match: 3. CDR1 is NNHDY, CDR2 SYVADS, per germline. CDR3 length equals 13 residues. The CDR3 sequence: CASSDADRAEQYF. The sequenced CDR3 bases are TGTGCCAGCAGTGATGCAGACAGGGCTGAACAGTAC.

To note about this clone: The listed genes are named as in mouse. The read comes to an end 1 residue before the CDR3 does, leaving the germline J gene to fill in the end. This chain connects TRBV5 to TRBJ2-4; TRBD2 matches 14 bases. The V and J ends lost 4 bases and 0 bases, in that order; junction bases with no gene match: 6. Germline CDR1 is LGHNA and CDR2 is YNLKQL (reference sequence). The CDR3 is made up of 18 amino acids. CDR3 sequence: CASSPQGLGGLSQNTLYF. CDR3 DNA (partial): TGTGCCAGCAGCCCACAGGGACTGGGGGGGCTTAGTCAAAACACCTTGTAC.

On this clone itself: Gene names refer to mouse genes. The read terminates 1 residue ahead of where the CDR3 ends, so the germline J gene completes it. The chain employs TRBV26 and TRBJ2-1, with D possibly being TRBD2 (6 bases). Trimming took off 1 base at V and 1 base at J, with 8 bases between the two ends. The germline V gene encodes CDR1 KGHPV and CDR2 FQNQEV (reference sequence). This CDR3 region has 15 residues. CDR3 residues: CASSLYGGNYAEQFF. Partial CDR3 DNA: TGTGCCAGCAGTCTGTACGGGGGGAACTATGCTGAGCAGTTC. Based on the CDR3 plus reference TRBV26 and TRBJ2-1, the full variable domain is NSKVIQTPRYLVKGQGQKAKMRCIPEKGHPVVFWYQQNKNNEFKFLINFQNQEVLQQIDMTEKRFSAECPSNSPCSLEIQSSEAGDSALYLCASSLYGGNYAEQFFGPGTRLTVL.